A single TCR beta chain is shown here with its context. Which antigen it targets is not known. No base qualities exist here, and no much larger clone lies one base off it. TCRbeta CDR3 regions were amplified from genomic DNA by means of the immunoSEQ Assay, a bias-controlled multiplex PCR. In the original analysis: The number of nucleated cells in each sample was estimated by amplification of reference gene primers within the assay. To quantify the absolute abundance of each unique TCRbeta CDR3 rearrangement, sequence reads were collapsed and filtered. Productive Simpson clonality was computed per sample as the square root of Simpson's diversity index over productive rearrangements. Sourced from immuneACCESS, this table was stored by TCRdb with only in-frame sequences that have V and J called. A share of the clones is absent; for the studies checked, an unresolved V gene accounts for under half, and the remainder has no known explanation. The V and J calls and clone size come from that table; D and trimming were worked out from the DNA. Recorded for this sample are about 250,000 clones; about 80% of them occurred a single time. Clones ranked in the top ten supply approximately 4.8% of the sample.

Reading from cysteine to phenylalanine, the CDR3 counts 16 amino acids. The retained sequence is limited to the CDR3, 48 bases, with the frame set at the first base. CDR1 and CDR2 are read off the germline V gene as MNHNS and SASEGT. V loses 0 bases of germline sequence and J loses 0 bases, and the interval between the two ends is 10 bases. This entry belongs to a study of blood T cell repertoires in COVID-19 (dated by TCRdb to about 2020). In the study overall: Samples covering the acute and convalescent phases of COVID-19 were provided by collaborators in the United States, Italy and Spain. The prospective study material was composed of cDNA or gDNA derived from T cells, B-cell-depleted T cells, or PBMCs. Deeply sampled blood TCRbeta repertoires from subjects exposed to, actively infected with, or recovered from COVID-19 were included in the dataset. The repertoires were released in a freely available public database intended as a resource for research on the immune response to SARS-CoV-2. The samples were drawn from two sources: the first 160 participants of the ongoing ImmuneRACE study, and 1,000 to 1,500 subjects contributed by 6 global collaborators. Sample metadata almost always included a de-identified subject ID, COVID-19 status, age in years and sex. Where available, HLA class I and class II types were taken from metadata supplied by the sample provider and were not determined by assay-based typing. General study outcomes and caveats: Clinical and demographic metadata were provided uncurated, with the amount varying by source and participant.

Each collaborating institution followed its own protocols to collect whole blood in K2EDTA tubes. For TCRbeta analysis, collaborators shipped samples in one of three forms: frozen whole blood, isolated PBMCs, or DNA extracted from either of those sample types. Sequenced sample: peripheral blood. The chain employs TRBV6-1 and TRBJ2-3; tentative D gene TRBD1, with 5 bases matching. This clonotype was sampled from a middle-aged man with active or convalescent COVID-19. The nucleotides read TGTGCCAGCAGTGAAGCTCTTCCAGGGAGCACAGATACGCAGTATTTT. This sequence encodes CASSEALPGSTDTQYF.